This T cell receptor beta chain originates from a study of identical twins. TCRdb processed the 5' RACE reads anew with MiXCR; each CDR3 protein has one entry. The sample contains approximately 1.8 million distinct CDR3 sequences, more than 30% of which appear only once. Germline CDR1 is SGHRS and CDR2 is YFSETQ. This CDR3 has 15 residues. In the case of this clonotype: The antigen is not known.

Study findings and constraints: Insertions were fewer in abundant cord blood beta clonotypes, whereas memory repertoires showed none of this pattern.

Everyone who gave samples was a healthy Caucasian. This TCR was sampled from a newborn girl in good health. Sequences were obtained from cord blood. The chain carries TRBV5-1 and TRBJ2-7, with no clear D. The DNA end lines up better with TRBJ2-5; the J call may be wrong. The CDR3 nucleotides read TGCGCCAGCAGCTTGGGCTACGACCCCCAAGAGACCCAGTACTTC. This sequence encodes CASSLGYDPQETQYF.